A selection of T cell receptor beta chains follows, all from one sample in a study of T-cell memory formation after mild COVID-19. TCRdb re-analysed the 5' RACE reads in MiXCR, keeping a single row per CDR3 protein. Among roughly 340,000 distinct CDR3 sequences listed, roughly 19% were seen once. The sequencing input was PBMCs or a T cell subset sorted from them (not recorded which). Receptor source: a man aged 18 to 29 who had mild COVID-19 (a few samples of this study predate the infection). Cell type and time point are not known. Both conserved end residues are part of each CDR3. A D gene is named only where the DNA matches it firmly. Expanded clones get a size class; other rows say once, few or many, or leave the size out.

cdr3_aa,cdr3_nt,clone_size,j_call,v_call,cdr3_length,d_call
CASSMIGTGLQVGGYTF,TGTGCCAGTAGTATGATCGGGACAGGGCTTCAAGTCGGTGGCTACACCTTC,few,TRBJ1-2,TRBV19,17,TRBD1
CASSSTGAATEAFF,TGTGCCAGCAGCTCGACAGGGGCAGCTACTGAAGCTTTCTTT,NA,TRBJ1-1,TRBV2,14,TRBD1
CASRTAKGEQYF,TGTGCCAGCAGGACAGCAAAGGGAGAGCAGTACTTC,few,TRBJ2-7,TRBV28,12,NA
CASSPVRLGDTEAFF,TGTGCCAGCTCACCAGTAAGGTTGGGGGACACTGAAGCTTTCTTT,NA,TRBJ1-1,TRBV18,15,NA
CASSPHYSGTLNEQFF,TGTGCCAGCAGCCCGCATTATTCCGGGACTTTAAATGAGCAGTTCTTC,few,TRBJ2-1,TRBV7-8,16,NA
CASRPPGTGINEQFF,TGTGCCAGCAGACCGCCCGGGACAGGTATCAATGAGCAGTTCTTC,NA,TRBJ2-1,TRBV12-3/TRBV12-4,15,TRBD1
CASSLNPFLGLHF,TGTGCCAGCAGCTTGAACCCGTTCTTGGGCCTCCACTTT,few,TRBJ1-6,TRBV7-2,13,NA
CASSQVGGGKMAEAFF,TGCGCCAGCAGCCAAGTCGGCGGGGGCAAGATGGCTGAAGCTTTCTTT,NA,TRBJ1-1,TRBV4-3,16,NA
CASSFSRGEQFF,TGTGCCAGCAGTTTTTCCCGCGGGGAGCAGTTCTTC,few,TRBJ2-1,TRBV12-3/TRBV12-4,12,NA
CSVLDRVGTEAFF,TGCAGCGTTCTAGACAGGGTGGGCACTGAAGCTTTCTTT,NA,TRBJ1-1,TRBV29-1,13,TRBD1
CASSLVGRADTGELFF,TGTGCCAGCAGCTTAGTGGGCAGGGCCGACACCGGGGAGCTGTTTTTT,few,TRBJ2-2,TRBV11-2,16,NA
CASSPGTQPQHF,TGTGCCAGCTCACCAGGAACACAGCCCCAGCATTTT,NA,TRBJ1-5,TRBV18,12,NA
CASSVFGTSSPLHF,TGTGCCAGCAGCGTTTTCGGGACCAGTTCACCCCTCCACTTT,NA,TRBJ1-6,TRBV7-2,14,NA
CASRPVAHEQYF,TGTGCCAGCAGACCAGTGGCCCACGAGCAGTACTTC,NA,TRBJ2-7,TRBV6-1,12,NA
CASRDREYEQYF,TGTGCCAGCCGGGACAGGGAATACGAGCAGTACTTC,NA,TRBJ2-7,TRBV12-3/TRBV12-4,12,TRBD1
CSAHHGTDTQYF,TGCAGTGCCCACCACGGAACAGATACGCAGTATTTT,NA,TRBJ2-3,TRBV20-1,12,NA
CASSPRGGTPIQYF,TGTGCCAGCAGCCCTCGGGGAGGGACCCCCATTCAGTACTTC,NA,TRBJ2-4,TRBV5-6,14,TRBD2
CSARASYEQYF,TGCAGTGCTAGAGCCAGCTACGAGCAGTACTTC,NA,TRBJ2-7,TRBV20-1,11,NA
CASSGEHTEAFF,TGTGCCAGCTCAGGGGAGCACACTGAAGCTTTCTTT,few,TRBJ1-1,TRBV7-2,12,NA
CASSYARPGTRTDTQYF,TGTGCCAGCAGTTACGCAAGACCCGGGACTCGCACAGATACGCAGTATTTT,few,TRBJ2-3,TRBV7-9,17,NA
CASSQETRSDTQYF,TGTGCCAGCAGCCAAGAGACTCGGTCAGATACGCAGTATTTT,NA,TRBJ2-3,TRBV4-2,14,NA
CASSPPGYEQYF,TGTGCCAGCTCACCACCGGGGTACGAGCAGTACTTC,NA,TRBJ2-7,TRBV18,12,NA
CSASTESGYGYTF,TGCAGTGCTAGTACCGAATCGGGTTATGGCTACACCTTC,NA,TRBJ1-2,TRBV20-1,13,NA
CASSHGEAKQFF,TGTGCCAGCAGCCACGGGGAGGCAAAGCAGTTCTTC,few,TRBJ2-1,TRBV3-1,12,NA
CSAVIAGARYEQYF,TGCAGTGCCGTCATAGCGGGGGCCCGCTACGAGCAGTACTTC,NA,TRBJ2-7,TRBV20-1,14,TRBD2
CASTRGDWAGNEQFF,TGCGCCAGCACCAGGGGGGACTGGGCCGGTAATGAGCAGTTCTTC,many,TRBJ2-1,TRBV5-1,15,NA
CASSIPPGVEQYF,TGTGCCAGTAGTATCCCCCCGGGGGTCGAGCAGTACTTC,NA,TRBJ2-7,TRBV19,13,NA
CASSLGDSLTIYF,TGTGCCAGCAGCTTAGGGGACAGTCTCACCATATATTTT,NA,TRBJ1-3,TRBV7-9,13,TRBD1
CASSPANGNTGELFF,TGTGCCAGCTCACCCGCCAACGGGAACACCGGGGAGCTGTTTTTT,NA,TRBJ2-2,TRBV18,15,NA
CASSMGQGAREQYF,TGTGCCAGCAGCATGGGACAGGGGGCAAGGGAGCAGTACTTC,few,TRBJ2-7,TRBV7-2,14,TRBD1
CASSQVGGFGAAQYF,TGTGCCAGCAGCCAAGTAGGGGGCTTCGGCGCGGCGCAGTATTTT,NA,TRBJ2-3,TRBV3-1,15,TRBD1
CASSLVSGSADTQYF,TGTGCCAGCAGCTTGGTCAGCGGGTCCGCAGATACGCAGTATTTT,many,TRBJ2-3,TRBV5-5,15,NA
CASRQGLDTEAFF,TGTGCCAGTCGACAGGGGTTGGACACTGAAGCTTTCTTT,NA,TRBJ1-1,TRBV6-1,13,TRBD1
CAWSVFHEQFF,TGTGCCTGGAGTGTGTTCCATGAGCAGTTCTTC,few,TRBJ2-1,TRBV30,11,NA
CASSFTGDVQETQYF,TGCGCCAGCAGCTTTACAGGGGACGTCCAAGAGACCCAGTACTTC,many,TRBJ2-5,TRBV5-1,15,TRBD1
CSARDRGTEAFF,TGCAGTGCCCGAGACAGGGGCACTGAAGCTTTCTTT,few,TRBJ1-1,TRBV20-1,12,TRBD1
CASERGSYNEQFF,TGTGCCAGCGAGCGGGGGTCCTACAATGAGCAGTTCTTC,NA,TRBJ2-1,TRBV2,13,TRBD2
CSARSGLAEYEQYF,TGCAGTGCTAGATCGGGACTAGCGGAGTACGAGCAGTACTTC,few,TRBJ2-7,TRBV20-1,14,TRBD2
CASSGSSRRTTASQYF,TGTGCCAGCAGCGGTAGTAGTAGGAGGACCACCGCGTCCCAGTACTTC,many,TRBJ2-5,TRBV11-2,16,NA
CASIPGGSYNEQFF,TGTGCCAGCATTCCGGGGGGCTCCTACAATGAGCAGTTCTTC,NA,TRBJ2-1,TRBV6-2/TRBV6-3,14,TRBD2
CASSRILGSNTGELFF,TGCGCCAGCAGCCGGATATTGGGATCGAACACCGGGGAGCTGTTTTTT,NA,TRBJ2-2,TRBV5-1,16,NA
CSARDLVRNTGELFF,TGCAGTGCTAGAGATCTCGTGAGAAACACCGGGGAGCTGTTTTTT,NA,TRBJ2-2,TRBV20-1,15,NA
CASSQQGGTYEQYF,TGCGCCAGCAGCCAGCAGGGGGGGACCTACGAGCAGTACTTC,many,TRBJ2-7,TRBV5-1,14,NA
CASRLRGGSSYEQYF,TGTGCCAGCAGACTCCGGGGGGGTAGCTCCTACGAGCAGTACTTC,few,TRBJ2-7,TRBV7-2,15,TRBD2